What follows is one T cell receptor beta chain and its context. The antigen is undetermined. These data come from a study of long-term antiretroviral therapy in people with HIV. Runs used v3.0 of the immunoSEQ assay and were done at survey level. Data came from immunoSEQ multiplex PCR; TCRdb stores just in-frame clones and leaves some out. The repertoire includes more than 10,000 clones, about 80% of them detected once, and roughly an eighth sits in the top ten. Whole-study results and caveats: Older ART regimens may have been in use when blood was drawn between the mid-2000s and the late 2010s.

The CDR3 consists of 11 residues. Trimming removed 2 bases from V and 4 bases from J, with 1 base in between. CDR1 and CDR2 (germline): KGHSH, LQKENI. The V call is TRBV18, the J call TRBJ2-3; D is unclear. The specimen was unsorted PBMCs, collected 1.3 years after starting antiretroviral therapy. This sequence originates from a woman aged 18-29 years with HIV. The CDR3 spells CASSPADTQYF. The CDR3 DNA reads as TGTGCCAGCTCACCAGCAGATACGCAGTATTTT.